This TCR beta chain comes out of a study of shared clonotypes between healthy human individuals. The study's findings and limits: Relative to clonotypes present in all four donors, those not shared had lower generation probabilities.

Worth noting for this clone: The antigen is not known.

The donors were adults (healthy and HIV-negative) with no recent acute infections or vaccinations. Researchers partitioned CD4+ cells into CD45RA+ naive and CD45RA-negative memory subsets. CDR3 size: 15 residues. Trimming removed 4 bases at V and 7 bases at J, with 19 bases between. Germline CDR1 MNHEY, CDR2 SVGAGI. The method was immunoSEQ multiplex PCR; TCRdb's version includes in-frame clones alone and lacks a portion of them. The profile shows millions of clones, around nine tenths of them singletons. Sequencing used naive CD4+ T cells sorted from blood. Subset here: CD45RA+ positively selected. V is TRBV6-5 and J is TRBJ1-1; D perhaps matches TRBD1 (5 bases). The TCR sequence derives from a man between 18 and 35 years old in good health. Here the CDR3 DNA reads TGTGCCAGCAGTTTCCTCCGGGACCGGGGGTTTGAAGCTTTCTTT. Amino acid sequence: CASSFLRDRGFEAFF.